The present entry profiles one T cell receptor beta chain with its context. Its target is unknown. This sample stems from a study of T cell responses to AZD1222 COVID-19 vaccine. The wider study: Second-dose schedules of about 4 or about 12 weeks were combined.

The CDR3 runs 17 residues. Trimming at V came to 1 base and at J to 3 bases, leaving 7 bases not matched to a gene. The V gene's germline CDR1 is LGHDT and CDR2 YNNKEL (reference sequence). Study-wide findings and caveats: Reportedly, nearly half the spike-specific TCRs target unmutated variant regions. Donors were chiefly white British, with a greater number of females, and clonal diversity was perhaps underestimated.

Only in-frame clones appear in the TCRdb table, and some are missing; sequencing was by immunoSEQ multiplex PCR. The table records more than 95,000 clones, approximately 88% of them present only once. Sequenced material: peripheral blood, taken on day 0 of AZD1222 vaccination. The receptor's source is an adult in good health. The V call is TRBV3-1 (or the pseudogene TRBV3-2), the J call TRBJ2-3, with 10 nucleotides matching TRBD2. CDR3 sequence reads: CASSQGALAGRTDTQYF. The CDR3 DNA follows: TGTGCCAGCAGCCAAGGAGCACTAGCGGGGAGGACAGATACGCAGTATTTT.